This T cell receptor beta chain was captured by sequencing in a study of T cell responses to AZD1222 COVID-19 vaccine (dated by TCRdb to the early 2020s). The study in broad terms: A total of approximately 250 trial participants underwent TCR sequencing, of whom some 200 had received two doses of AZD1222 and 26 had received two doses of the MenACWY control vaccine. Trial participants were enrolled by age into 18-55, 56-69 and 70-plus year subgroups, with approximately 150, 30 and 60 TCR-sequenced participants respectively. Results and caveats for the whole study, not just this receptor: Because no day 14 peak-response samples were available, repertoires were characterized only after the peak T cell response. Conclusions about previously exposed vaccinees were limited because only six or seven AZD1222 recipients were SARS-CoV-2 seropositive at baseline. The 56-69-year group was small, and its depth increase did not reach significance, likely because of low power. The whole spike protein was spanned by vaccine-associated CD4 TCRs, and dominant responses were seen in regions 160-218 and 743-854. After two AZD1222 doses, both the breadth and the depth of spike-specific TCRs were significantly higher than at day 0 and than in MenACWY recipients. Participants were mostly white British, with more females than males. The authors suggested clonal diversity may have been underestimated. Epitopes outside the regions mutated in the B.1.351 and B.1.1.7 variants were reportedly recognized by nearly half of the unique spike-specific TCRs.

On this clone: The specificity of this receptor is unknown. Per-base quality was not reported, and no clone a single base away is much larger than it.

The CDR3 runs 11 residues from the cysteine to the phenylalanine. CDR3 DNA is the only sequence kept; it has 33 bases, read in frame from the first base. CDR1 and CDR2 are read off the germline V gene as SQVTM and ANQGSEA. At the junction V is shortened by 3 bases and J by 5 bases, with 8 bases in between. The CDR3 regions of human TCRbeta chains were analyzed by immunosequencing. The authors' analysis ran thus. TCRs in the repertoires were matched against a reference library of SARS-CoV-2-specific TCRs that had been generated with the MIRA antigen-specificity platform. Breadth was defined as the fraction of unique TCRs that were SARS-CoV-2-associated, and depth was defined as the fraction of total T cells that were SARS-CoV-2-associated. Using the MIRA data, each spike-specific TCR was assigned both to the spike region to which the TCR was reactive and to a CD4 or CD8 class. Log10-transformed breadth and depth values were compared by one-way ANOVA with Sidak's multiple comparisons tests. TCRdb retrieved this table from immuneACCESS and kept in-frame rearrangements only. Not all clones are present; in checked studies, unresolved V genes account for under half, and no reason is known for the remainder. V and J calls plus clone size are reproduced from that table; the DNA served to infer D and trimming. This sample is represented by around 130,000 clones; roughly nine tenths of them were singletons. Over 8% of the sample is taken by the ten largest.

The time point label on this specimen signifies: about 28 days (+/-7) after the second vaccine dose. AZD1222 recipients whose second dose came at about 4 weeks and those whose second dose came at about 12 weeks were combined into one group, since spike-specific TCR depth and breadth did not differ between the two schedules. Vaccinee samples were obtained from the UK trials COV001 and COV002, which included a single-blind randomized controlled phase 2/3 trial of AZD1222 (ChAdOx1 nCoV-19) in healthy adults. For TCRbeta chain sequencing, PBMC samples from trial participants were taken at day 0 and at day 28 after the second dose.

This TCR was recovered from an adult who received the AZD1222 COVID-19 vaccine. The rearrangement combines TRBV29-1 with TRBJ2-7; possibly the D gene is TRBD2, per 6 matching bases. The material was peripheral blood, obtained 28 days after the second AZD1222 dose. The nucleotide sequence is given as TGCAGCGTTGAGGAGCGGGACGAGCAGTACTTC. Its amino acids are CSVEERDEQYF.